The 9 T cell receptor beta chains listed next were all sequenced from one sample in a study of early T cells in non-severe SARS-CoV-2 infection. TCRdb processed the 5' RACE reads anew with MiXCR; each CDR3 protein has one entry. Of 30,000 to 45,000 distinct CDR3 sequences in the sample, approximately 8.9% are singletons; the top ten hold 9% to 15%. The sample was whole blood. The receptors shown here come from an adult who was a healthcare worker with PCR-confirmed SARS-CoV-2 infection or an uninfected control (not recorded which).

This clonotype was counted between two and nine times. V gene TRBV5-1 combines with J gene TRBJ2-1; D perhaps matches TRBD1 (6 bases). The germline gives CDR1 SGHRS, CDR2 YFSETQ. This CDR3 is 15 amino acids long. Trimming left V 0 bases short and J 4 bases short, with 11 bases between. CDR3 sequence (DNA): TGCGCCAGCAGCTTGGGGGACACCAATTACAATGAGCAGTTCTTC. This encodes CASSLGDTNYNEQFF. The full variable domain, with the rest looked up from reference TRBV5-1 and TRBJ2-1, is KAGVTQTPRYLIKTRGQQVTLSCSPISGHRSVSWYQQTPGQGLQFLFEYFSETQRNKGNFPGRFSGRQFSNSRSEMNVSTLELGDSALYLCASSLGDTNYNEQFFGPGTRLTVL.

This clonotype was observed many times. The V and J genes are TRBV6-4 and TRBJ2-1; D is uncertain. CDR3 size: 16 residues. Germline assignment: CDR1 MRHNA and CDR2 SNTAGT. Trimming stripped 3 bases from V and 0 bases from J, with 12 bases between. The CDR3 protein is CASSEWMTNSYNEQFF. In DNA form, the CDR3 reads TGTGCCAGCAGTGAGTGGATGACAAACTCCTACAATGAGCAGTTCTTC.

With respect to this clonotype: This may arise from a read error, as a much more abundant clone is one base away. This sequence joins TRBV20-1 and TRBJ2-3, with unresolved D. The CDR3 covers 14 residues. Trimming shortened V by 3 bases and J by 0 bases, and 10 bases separated the two germline ends. Germline loops: CDR1 DFQATT, CDR2 SNEGSKA (reference sequence). CDR3 protein: CSASGGASTDTQYF. The CDR3 DNA sequence: TGCAGTGCTAGTGGCGGTGCCAGCACAGATACGCAGTATTTT.

This clonotype was recorded only once. The V and J genes are TRBV6-6 and TRBJ2-1, with 9 bases matching TRBD2. Germline values: CDR1 MNHNY, CDR2 SVGAGI (reference sequence). The CDR3 runs 16 residues. Trimming took 0 bases from V and 2 from J; bases not matched to a gene: 2. The CDR3 DNA reads TGTGCCAGCAGTTACTCGCGCGGGGGGGCCTACAATGAGCAGTTCTTC. Translating gives CASSYSRGGAYNEQFF.

The chain links TRBV7-6 to TRBJ2-1; D remains unclear. Germline V lookup: CDR1 SGHVS, CDR2 FNYEAQ. Trimming pared 4 bases from V and 8 bases from J, leaving 12 bases between. The CDR3 covers 13 residues. CDR3 nucleotides: TGTGCCAGCAGCTCCCTTAGGGTCCATGAGCAGTTCTTC. Its protein is CASSSLRVHEQFF.

This chain connects TRBV2 to TRBJ1-1, with 7 bases matching TRBD1. Germline CDR1 and CDR2: SNHLY and FYNNEI. This CDR3 region has 15 residues. The V gene end was trimmed by 2 bases and the J gene end by 9 bases; junction bases not matched to a gene: 12. The chain's CDR3 is CASSEFSGGSSKAFF. The CDR3 nucleotides read TGTGCCAGCAGTGAATTCTCAGGGGGAAGTTCGAAAGCTTTCTTT.

This clonotype was seen at least ten times. The CDR3 coding sequence is TGCAGCGTTGTGGATGGCGGCGGGGCGGCAGATACGCAGTATTTT. Protein sequence: CSVVDGGGAADTQYF. The V and J genes are TRBV29-1 and TRBJ2-3; a possible D gene is TRBD2 (6 bases). Per germline, CDR1 SQVTM and CDR2 ANQGSEA. The CDR3 consists of 15 residues. Trimming shortened V by 4 bases and J by 4 bases, and 18 bases separated the two germline ends.

This clonotype was detected a few times. This chain joins TRBV20-1 and TRBJ2-3, with 13 bases matching TRBD2. Germline lookup yields CDR1 DFQATT and CDR2 SNEGSKA (reference sequence). The CDR3 spans 14 residues. The trim removed 6 bases at V and 6 bases at J, leaving 6 bases unmatched. Here the CDR3 reads CSAPGGLAGDTQYF. The CDR3 nucleotides are TGCAGTGCCCCAGGGGGACTAGCGGGGGATACGCAGTATTTT.

There are many counts of this clonotype. This chain connects TRBV5-1 to TRBJ1-3; D is undetermined. Germline CDR1 SGHRS, CDR2 YFSETQ. CDR3 length: 13 residues. Deletions cut 0 bases from V and 8 bases from J, with 9 bases between. CDR3 coding DNA: TGCGCCAGCAGCTTGGTGATGGGAGACACCATATATTTT. Its protein product is CASSLVMGDTIYF.